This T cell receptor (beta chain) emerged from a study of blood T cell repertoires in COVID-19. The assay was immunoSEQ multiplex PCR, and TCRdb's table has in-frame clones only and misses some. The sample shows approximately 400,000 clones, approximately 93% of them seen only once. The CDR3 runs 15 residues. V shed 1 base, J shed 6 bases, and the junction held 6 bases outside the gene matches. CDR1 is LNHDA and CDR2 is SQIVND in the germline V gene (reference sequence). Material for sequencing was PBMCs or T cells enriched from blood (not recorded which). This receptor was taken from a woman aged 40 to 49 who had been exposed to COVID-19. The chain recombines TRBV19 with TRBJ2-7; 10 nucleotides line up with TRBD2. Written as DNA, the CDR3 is TGTGCCAGTAGTATAGTTGCTAGCGGGAGCGCCGAGCAGTACTTC. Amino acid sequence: CASSIVASGSAEQYF.